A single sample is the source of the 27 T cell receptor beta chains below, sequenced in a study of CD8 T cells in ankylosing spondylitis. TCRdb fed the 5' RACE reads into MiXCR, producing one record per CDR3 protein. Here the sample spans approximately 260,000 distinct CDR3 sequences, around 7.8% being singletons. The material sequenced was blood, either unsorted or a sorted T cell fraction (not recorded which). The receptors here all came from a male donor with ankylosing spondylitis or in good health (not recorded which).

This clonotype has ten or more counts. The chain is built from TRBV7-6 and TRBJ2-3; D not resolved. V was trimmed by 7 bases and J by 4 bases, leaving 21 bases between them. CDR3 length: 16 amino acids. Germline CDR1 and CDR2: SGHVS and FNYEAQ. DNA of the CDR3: TGTGCCAGCACCCCAAACCGGGCTACCTCCCCAGATACGCAGTATTTT. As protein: CASTPNRATSPDTQYF.

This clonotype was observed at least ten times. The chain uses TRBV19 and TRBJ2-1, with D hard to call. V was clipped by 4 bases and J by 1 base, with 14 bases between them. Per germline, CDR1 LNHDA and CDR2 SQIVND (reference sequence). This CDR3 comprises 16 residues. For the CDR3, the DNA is TGTGCCAGTAGTACACCTGGCAGGAGTTCCTACAATGAGCAGTTCTTC. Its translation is CASSTPGRSSYNEQFF.

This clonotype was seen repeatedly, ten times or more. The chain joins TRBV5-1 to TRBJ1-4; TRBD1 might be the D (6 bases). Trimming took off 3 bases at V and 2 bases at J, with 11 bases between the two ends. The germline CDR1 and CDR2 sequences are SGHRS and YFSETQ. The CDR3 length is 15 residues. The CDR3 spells CASSSGDSTNEKLFF. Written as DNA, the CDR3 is TGCGCCAGCAGCTCAGGGGATTCGACTAATGAAAAACTGTTTTTT.

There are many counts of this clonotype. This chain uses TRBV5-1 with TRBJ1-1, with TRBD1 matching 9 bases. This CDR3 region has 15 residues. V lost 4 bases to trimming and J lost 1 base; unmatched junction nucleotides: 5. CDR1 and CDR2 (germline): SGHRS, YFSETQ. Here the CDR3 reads CASSAQGAGNTEAFF. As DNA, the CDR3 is TGCGCCAGCAGCGCACAGGGGGCAGGGAACACTGAAGCTTTCTTT.

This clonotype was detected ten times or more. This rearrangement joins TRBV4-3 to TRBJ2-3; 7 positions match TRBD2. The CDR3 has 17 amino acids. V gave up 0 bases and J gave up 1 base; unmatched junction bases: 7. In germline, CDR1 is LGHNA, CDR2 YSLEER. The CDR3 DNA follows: TGCGCCAGCAGCCAAGACCGACGCCTAGCGGGCACAGATACGCAGTATTTT. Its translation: CASSQDRRLAGTDTQYF.

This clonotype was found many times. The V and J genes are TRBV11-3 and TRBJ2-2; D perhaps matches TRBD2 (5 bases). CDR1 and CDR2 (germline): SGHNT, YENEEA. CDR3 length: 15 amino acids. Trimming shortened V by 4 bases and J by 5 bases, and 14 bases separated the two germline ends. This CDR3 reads CASSSRGTGTGELFF. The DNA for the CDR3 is TGTGCCAGCAGCTCACGCGGCACGGGAACCGGGGAGCTGTTTTTT.

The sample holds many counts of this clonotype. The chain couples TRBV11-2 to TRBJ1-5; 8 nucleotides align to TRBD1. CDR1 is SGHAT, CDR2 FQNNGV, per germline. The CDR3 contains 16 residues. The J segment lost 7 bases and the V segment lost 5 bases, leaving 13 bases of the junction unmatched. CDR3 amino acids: CASSRPDRVIVQPQHF. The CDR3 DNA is TGTGCCAGCAGCCGCCCGGACAGGGTAATAGTGCAGCCCCAGCATTTT.

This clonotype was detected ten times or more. This CDR3 reads CASSSKGSGVNEKLFF. CDR3 coding DNA: TGTGCCAGCAGTTCTAAGGGATCAGGGGTTAATGAAAAACTGTTTTTT. The chain uses TRBV11-2 and TRBJ1-4; maybe TRBD1 (6 bases). Trimming pared 6 bases from V and 4 bases from J, leaving 18 bases between. Germline loops: CDR1 SGHAT, CDR2 FQNNGV. The CDR3 has 16 residues.

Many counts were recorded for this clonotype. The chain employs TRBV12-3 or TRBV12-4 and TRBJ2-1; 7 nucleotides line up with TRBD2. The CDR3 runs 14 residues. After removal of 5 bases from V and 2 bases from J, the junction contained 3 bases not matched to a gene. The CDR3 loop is CASSTGGPYNEQFF. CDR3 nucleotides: TGTGCCAGCAGTACGGGAGGCCCCTACAATGAGCAGTTCTTC.

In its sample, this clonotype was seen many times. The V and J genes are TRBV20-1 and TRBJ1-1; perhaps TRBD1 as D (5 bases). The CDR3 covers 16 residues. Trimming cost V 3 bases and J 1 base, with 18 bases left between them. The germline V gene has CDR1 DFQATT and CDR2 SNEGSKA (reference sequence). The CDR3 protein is CSARTTGAGSNTEAFF. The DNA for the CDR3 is TGCAGTGCTAGGACCACCGGGGCAGGATCGAACACTGAAGCTTTCTTT.

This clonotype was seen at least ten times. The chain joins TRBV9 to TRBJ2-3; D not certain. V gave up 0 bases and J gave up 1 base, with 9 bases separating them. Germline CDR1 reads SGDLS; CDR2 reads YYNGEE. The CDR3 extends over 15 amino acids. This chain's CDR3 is CASSVGGLGTDTQYF. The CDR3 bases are TGTGCCAGCAGCGTAGGAGGCCTAGGCACAGATACGCAGTATTTT.

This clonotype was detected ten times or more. CDR3 in DNA: TGTGCCAGCAGGTTCGGGGGGACAGATACGCAGTATTTT. It translates to CASRFGGTDTQYF. The chain combines TRBV7-2 with TRBJ2-3; 7 positions agree with TRBD2. This CDR3 contains 13 residues. J was trimmed by 3 bases and V by 6 bases; bases with no gene match: 3. Germline V gives CDR1 SGHTA, CDR2 FQGNSA.

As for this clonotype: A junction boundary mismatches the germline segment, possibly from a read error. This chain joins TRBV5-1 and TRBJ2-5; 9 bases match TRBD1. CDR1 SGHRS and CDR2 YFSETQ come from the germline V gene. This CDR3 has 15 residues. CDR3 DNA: TGCGCCAGCAGCTCGGGGGACAGGGAACAAGAGACCCGGTACTTC. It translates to CASSSGDREQETRYF.

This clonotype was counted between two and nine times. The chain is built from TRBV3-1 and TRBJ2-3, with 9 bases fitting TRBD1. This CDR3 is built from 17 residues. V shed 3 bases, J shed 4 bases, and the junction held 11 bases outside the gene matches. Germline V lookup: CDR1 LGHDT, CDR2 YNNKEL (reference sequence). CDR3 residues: CASSQDRGSIKADTQYF. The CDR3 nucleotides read TGTGCCAGCAGCCAGGACAGGGGATCGATTAAGGCAGATACGCAGTATTTT.

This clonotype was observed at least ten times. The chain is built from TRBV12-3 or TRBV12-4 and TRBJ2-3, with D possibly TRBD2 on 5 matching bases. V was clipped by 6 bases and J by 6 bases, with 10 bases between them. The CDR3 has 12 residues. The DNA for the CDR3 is TGTGCCAGCAGATGGAGGTCGGATACGCAGTATTTT. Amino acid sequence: CASRWRSDTQYF.

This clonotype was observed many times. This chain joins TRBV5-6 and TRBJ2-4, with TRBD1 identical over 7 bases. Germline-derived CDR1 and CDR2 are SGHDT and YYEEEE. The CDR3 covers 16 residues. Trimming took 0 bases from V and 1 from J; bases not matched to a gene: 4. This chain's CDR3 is CASSLGGQAAKNIQYF. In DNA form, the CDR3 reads TGTGCCAGCAGCTTGGGCGGACAGGCGGCCAAAAACATTCAGTACTTC.

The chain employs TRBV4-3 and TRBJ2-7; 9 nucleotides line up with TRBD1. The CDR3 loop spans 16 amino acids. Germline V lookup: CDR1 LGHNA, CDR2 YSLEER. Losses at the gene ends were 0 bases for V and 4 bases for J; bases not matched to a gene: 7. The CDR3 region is CASSQDRTGEIYEQYF. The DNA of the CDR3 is TGCGCCAGCAGCCAAGATCGGACAGGGGAGATATACGAGCAGTACTTC.

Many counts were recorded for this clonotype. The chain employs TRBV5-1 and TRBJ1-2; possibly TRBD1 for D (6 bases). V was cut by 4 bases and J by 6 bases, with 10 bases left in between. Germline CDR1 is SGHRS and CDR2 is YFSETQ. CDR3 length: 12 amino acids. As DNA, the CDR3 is TGCGCCAGCAGCGCCGGGGGCCATGGCTACACCTTC. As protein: CASSAGGHGYTF.

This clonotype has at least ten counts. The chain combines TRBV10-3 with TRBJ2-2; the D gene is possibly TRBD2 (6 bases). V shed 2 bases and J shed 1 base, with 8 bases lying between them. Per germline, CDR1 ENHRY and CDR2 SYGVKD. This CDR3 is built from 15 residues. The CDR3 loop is CAISEGTQNTGELFF. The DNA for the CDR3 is TGTGCCATCAGTGAGGGGACTCAGAACACCGGGGAGCTGTTTTTT.

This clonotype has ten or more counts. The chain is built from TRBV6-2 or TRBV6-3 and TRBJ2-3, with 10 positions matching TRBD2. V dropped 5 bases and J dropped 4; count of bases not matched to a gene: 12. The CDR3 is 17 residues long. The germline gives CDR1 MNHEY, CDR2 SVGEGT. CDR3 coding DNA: TGTGCCAGCAGTCGACCTCGTCTAGCGGGAGCACCAGATACGCAGTATTTT. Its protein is CASSRPRLAGAPDTQYF.

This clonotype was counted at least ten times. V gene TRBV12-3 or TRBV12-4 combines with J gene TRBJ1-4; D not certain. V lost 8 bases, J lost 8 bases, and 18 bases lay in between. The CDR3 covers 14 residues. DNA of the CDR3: TGTGCCAGCCTCGGTGGAGTCAGTTCCGAAAAACTGTTTTTT. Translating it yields CASLGGVSSEKLFF.

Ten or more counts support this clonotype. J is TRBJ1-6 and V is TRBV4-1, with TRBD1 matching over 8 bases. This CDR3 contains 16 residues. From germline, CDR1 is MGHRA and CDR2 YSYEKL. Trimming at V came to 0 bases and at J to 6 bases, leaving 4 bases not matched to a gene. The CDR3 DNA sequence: TGCGCCAGCAGCCAAGAGGGAACAGGGGGTAATTCACCCCTCCACTTT. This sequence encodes CASSQEGTGGNSPLHF.

The CDR3 DNA reads TGTGCCAGCAGCCCGGCATCGGGGGGGATTCGGGCAGATACGCAGTATTTT. It translates to CASSPASGGIRADTQYF. The V gene is TRBV7-9, the J gene TRBJ2-3; TRBD2 matches at 8 bases. J lost 4 bases, V lost 5 bases, and 14 bases had no gene match. CDR1 is SEHNR and CDR2 is FQNEAQ in the germline V gene (reference sequence). The CDR3 totals 17 residues.

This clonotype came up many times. DNA for the CDR3: TGTGCCACCAGTGACGGGCCAGGGAAACCCCTCCACTTT. Translated: CATSDGPGKPLHF. V and J are TRBV24-1 and TRBJ1-6, with TRBD1 as a possible D gene (5 bases). Germline loops: CDR1 KGHDR, CDR2 SFDVKD. This CDR3 is built from 13 residues. V was cut by 4 bases and J by 12 bases, with 12 bases left in between.

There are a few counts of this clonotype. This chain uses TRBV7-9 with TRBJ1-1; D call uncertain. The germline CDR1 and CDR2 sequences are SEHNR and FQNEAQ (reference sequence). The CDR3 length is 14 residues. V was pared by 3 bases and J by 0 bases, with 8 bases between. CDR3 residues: CASSLYGLNTEAFF. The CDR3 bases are TGTGCCAGCAGCTTGTACGGTCTGAACACTGAAGCTTTCTTT.

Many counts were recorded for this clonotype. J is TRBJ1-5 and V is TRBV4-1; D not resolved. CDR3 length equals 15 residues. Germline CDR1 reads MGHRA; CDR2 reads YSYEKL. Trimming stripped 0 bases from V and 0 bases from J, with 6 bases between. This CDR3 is CASSQDPASNQPQHF. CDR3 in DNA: TGCGCCAGCAGCCAAGATCCTGCTAGCAATCAGCCCCAGCATTTT.

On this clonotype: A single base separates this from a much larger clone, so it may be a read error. CDR3 protein: CAGSQEASGRAYNEQFF. In DNA, the CDR3 is TGTGCCGGCAGCCAAGAAGCTAGCGGGAGGGCCTACAATGAGCAGTTCTTC. V is TRBV4-2 and J is TRBJ2-1; 12 positions match TRBD2. The length of the CDR3 is 17 residues. Germline assignment: CDR1 LGHNA and CDR2 YNFKEQ.